This T cell receptor beta chain emerged from a study of blood T cell repertoires in COVID-19. The overall study: Sites across the United States, Italy and Spain contributed samples from acute and convalescent COVID-19.

Produced via immunoSEQ multiplex PCR; TCRdb's table is partial and in-frame only. Altogether about 330,000 clones are present, roughly 84% being singletons, with the ten largest covering roughly 1%. Germline V gene sequence: CDR1 SQVTM, CDR2 ANQGSEA. V gave up 3 bases and J gave up 7 bases, with 15 bases separating them. This CDR3 is 13 amino acids long. Participants were aged 18 to 89 years, lived in under 30 US areas, and enrolled virtually. Researchers sorted participants into cohorts using their self-reported clinical history. This sequence originates from a woman in her twenties or thirties who had recovered from COVID-19. Specimen: PBMCs or T cells enriched from blood (not recorded which). The chain combines TRBV29-1 with TRBJ1-2, with unresolved D. CDR3 nucleotide sequence: TGCAGCGTTGACCCTGCGGGTAGGAGTGGCTACACCTTC. Amino acid sequence: CSVDPAGRSGYTF.